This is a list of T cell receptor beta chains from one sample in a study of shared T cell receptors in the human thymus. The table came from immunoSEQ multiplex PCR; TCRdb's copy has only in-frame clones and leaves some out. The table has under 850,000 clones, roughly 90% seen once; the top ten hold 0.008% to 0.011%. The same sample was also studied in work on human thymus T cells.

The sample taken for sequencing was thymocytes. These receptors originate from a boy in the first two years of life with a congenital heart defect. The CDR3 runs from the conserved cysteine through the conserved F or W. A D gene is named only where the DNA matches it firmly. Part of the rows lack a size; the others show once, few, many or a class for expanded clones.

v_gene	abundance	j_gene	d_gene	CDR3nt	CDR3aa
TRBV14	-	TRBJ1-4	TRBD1	TGTGCCAGCAGCCAAGATGGCCGGACAGGGCCTGAAAAACTGTTTTTT	CASSQDGRTGPEKLFF
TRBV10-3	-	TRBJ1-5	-	TGTGCCATCGGTCCTCGGCGGGGGGACAATCAGCCCCAGCATTTT	CAIGPRRGDNQPQHF
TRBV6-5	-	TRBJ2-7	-	TGTGCCAGCAGTTACTCGCCTAGCGCATACGAGCAGTACTTC	CASSYSPSAYEQYF
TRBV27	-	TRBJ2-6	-	TGTGCCAGCAGTTCCCCCCGACTCCACTCTGGGGCCAACGTCCTGACTTTC	CASSSPRLHSGANVLTF
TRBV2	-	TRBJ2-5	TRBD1	TGTGCCAGCAGTGAAGAGAAGGACAGGGCGTTTAAAGAGCAAGAGACCCAGTACTTC	CASSEEKDRAFKEQETQYF
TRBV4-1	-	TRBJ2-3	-	TGCGCCAGCAGCCAATGGGTTTGGGACAGGGGAGGACTAGCGCCCGATACGCAGTATTTT	CASSQWVWDRGGLAPDTQYF
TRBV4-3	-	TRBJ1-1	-	TGCGCCAGCAGCCAAGCCGGAGTTGGCAGTGAAGCTTTCTTT	CASSQAGVGSEAFF
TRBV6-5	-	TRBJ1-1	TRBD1	TGTGCCAGCAGCAGAGGACAGGGGAACACTGAAGCTTTCTTT	CASSRGQGNTEAFF
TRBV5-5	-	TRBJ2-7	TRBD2	TGTGCCAGCAGCCTCCGGACTAGCGGACACTACGAGCAGTACTTC	CASSLRTSGHYEQYF
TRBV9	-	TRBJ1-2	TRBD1	TGTGCCAGCAGCGATTCCGGGACAGGGGTCTATGGCTACACCTTC	CASSDSGTGVYGYTF
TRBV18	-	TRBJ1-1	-	TGTGCCAGCTCACTCCGGGACATTTCCCGCAACACTGAAGCTTTCTTT	CASSLRDISRNTEAFF
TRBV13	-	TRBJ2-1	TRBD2	TGTGCCAGCAGCTTAGGCGAAACTAGCGGGAGGGCCCGCAATGATGAGCAGTTCTTC	CASSLGETSGRARNDEQFF
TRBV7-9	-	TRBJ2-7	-	TGTGCCAGCAGCCGTCTCCTAGGGCCTCTAGGGGTACACGAGCAGTACTTC	CASSRLLGPLGVHEQYF
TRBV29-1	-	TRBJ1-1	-	TGCAGCGTTCCCGATATGGGGACAACTGAAGCTTTCTTT	CSVPDMGTTEAFF
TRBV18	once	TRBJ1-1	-	TGTGCCAGCTCCAGGGACTTTCCGAACACTGAAGCTTTCTTT	CASSRDFPNTEAFF
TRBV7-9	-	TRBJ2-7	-	TGTGCCAGCAGCTCTACCCGGGAGCTTCACGAGCAGTACTTC	CASSSTRELHEQYF
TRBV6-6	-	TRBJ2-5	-	TGTGCCAGCAGTTACTTGACCGGTTTCCTAGAAGGGACCCAGTACTTC	CASSYLTGFLEGTQYF
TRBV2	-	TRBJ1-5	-	TGTGCCAGCAGTGAAGCGCTTATCTGGGGGCAAAGCAATCAGCCCCAGCATTTT	CASSEALIWGQSNQPQHF
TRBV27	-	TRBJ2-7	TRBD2	TGTGCCAGCAGAATCACCGGGACTAGCGGGAGATGGGCCTACGAGCAGTACTTC	CASRITGTSGRWAYEQYF
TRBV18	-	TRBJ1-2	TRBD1	TGTGCCAGCTCACCCAACGACAGGGGAGAGAATGGCTACACCTTC	CASSPNDRGENGYTF
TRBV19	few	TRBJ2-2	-	TGTGCCAGTAGTATTGCCGTAGCAGGGCACACCGGGGAGCTGTTTTTT	CASSIAVAGHTGELFF
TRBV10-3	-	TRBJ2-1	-	TGTGCCATCAGTGAGTCGTTAGCTGGCAATGAGCAGTTCTTC	CAISESLAGNEQFF
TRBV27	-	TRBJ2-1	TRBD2	TGTGCCACCGAGGCTTTAGCGGGAGGGCCGGGCTCCTACAATGAGCAGTTCTTC	CATEALAGGPGSYNEQFF
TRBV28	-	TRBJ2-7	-	TGTGCCAGCAGTTTAGAAAGCGCCAGCGACTCCTACGAGCAGTACTTC	CASSLESASDSYEQYF
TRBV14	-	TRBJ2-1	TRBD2	TGTGCCAGCAGCTCTGGACTAGCGATGAACAATGAGCAGTTCTTC	CASSSGLAMNNEQFF
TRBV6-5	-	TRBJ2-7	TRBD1	TGTGCCAGCACCAGACGTGGTCCAGGGGGCTACGAGCAGTACTTC	CASTRRGPGGYEQYF
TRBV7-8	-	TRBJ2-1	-	TGTGCCAGCAGCTTATCGCTAGTGACTACCTATGATGAGCAGTTCTTC	CASSLSLVTTYDEQFF
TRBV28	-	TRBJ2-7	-	TGTGCCAGCAGTTTAGGGGGCCCCTACGAGCAGTACTTC	CASSLGGPYEQYF
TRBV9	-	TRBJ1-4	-	TGTGCCAGCAGCGTAGATTGCAGATATAATGAAAAACTGTTTTTT	CASSVDCRYNEKLFF
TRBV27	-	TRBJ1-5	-	TGTGCCAGCAGTTCCCATCCACCGCACCCAGGGAGGAAGTTTGGTCAGCCCCAGCATTTT	CASSSHPPHPGRKFGQPQHF
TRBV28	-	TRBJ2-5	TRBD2	TGTGCCAGCAGTACCCCACTCGGACTAGCGGGGGACTTGTACCAAGAGACCCAGTACTTC	CASSTPLGLAGDLYQETQYF
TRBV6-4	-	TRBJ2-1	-	TGTGCCAGTCCAGACTATTGCCCCTACAATGAGCAGTTCTTC	CASPDYCPYNEQFF
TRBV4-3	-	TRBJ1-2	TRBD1	TGCGCCAGCAGCCAAGATTACCCAGGGGGTATAAACTATGGCTACACCTTC	CASSQDYPGGINYGYTF
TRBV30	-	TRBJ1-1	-	TGTGCCTGGAGTGGACAGTACACTGAAGCTTTCTTT	CAWSGQYTEAFF
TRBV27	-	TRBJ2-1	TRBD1	TGTGCCAGCAGTTTATCGTGGCCGGGACAGAGTTCCTACAATGAGCAGTTCTTC	CASSLSWPGQSSYNEQFF
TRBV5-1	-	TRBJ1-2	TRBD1	TGCGCCAGCAGCGTGGGACAGCACTATGGCTACACCTTC	CASSVGQHYGYTF
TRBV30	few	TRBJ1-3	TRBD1	TGTGCCTGGGGGGCCGGGACAGGGACTGGAAACACCATATATTTT	CAWGAGTGTGNTIYF
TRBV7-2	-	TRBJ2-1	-	TGTGCCAGCAGCTTGGGGCGGGAATGGACCCTCTTC	CASSLGREWTLF
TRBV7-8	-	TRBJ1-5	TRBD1	TGTGCCAGCAGCTACCGGGACAGCATTCAGCCCCAGCATTTT	CASSYRDSIQPQHF
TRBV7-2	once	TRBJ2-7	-	TGTGCCAGCAGCTGGCAGGGTTCCTACGAGCAGTACTTC	CASSWQGSYEQYF
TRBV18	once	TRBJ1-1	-	TGTGCCAGCTCACAGGGGACTGAAGCTTTCTTT	CASSQGTEAFF
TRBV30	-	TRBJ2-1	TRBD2	TGTGCCGGCGTGGACGAGGCTAGCGGGAGGAATGAGCAGTTCTTC	CAGVDEASGRNEQFF
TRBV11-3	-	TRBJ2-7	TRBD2	TGTGCCAGCAGCACCGGGACTAGCGGGAGCACCTACGAGCAGTACTTC	CASSTGTSGSTYEQYF
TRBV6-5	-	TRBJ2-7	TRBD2	TGTGCCAGCACCCTGGGCGGGAGGGGGTCCTACGAGCAGTACTTC	CASTLGGRGSYEQYF
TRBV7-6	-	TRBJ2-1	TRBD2	TGTGCCAGCAGCTTAGCACCTAGCGGGAGGAAGGGGAATGAGCAGTTCTTC	CASSLAPSGRKGNEQFF
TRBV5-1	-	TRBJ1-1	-	TGCGCCAGCAGCTCCGATTGGCACAGAGAGAACACTGAAGCTTTCTTT	CASSSDWHRENTEAFF
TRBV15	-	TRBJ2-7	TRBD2	TGTGCCACCAGCAGAGAAAGGGCTAGCGGGATAAAATCCTACGAGCAGTACTTC	CATSRERASGIKSYEQYF